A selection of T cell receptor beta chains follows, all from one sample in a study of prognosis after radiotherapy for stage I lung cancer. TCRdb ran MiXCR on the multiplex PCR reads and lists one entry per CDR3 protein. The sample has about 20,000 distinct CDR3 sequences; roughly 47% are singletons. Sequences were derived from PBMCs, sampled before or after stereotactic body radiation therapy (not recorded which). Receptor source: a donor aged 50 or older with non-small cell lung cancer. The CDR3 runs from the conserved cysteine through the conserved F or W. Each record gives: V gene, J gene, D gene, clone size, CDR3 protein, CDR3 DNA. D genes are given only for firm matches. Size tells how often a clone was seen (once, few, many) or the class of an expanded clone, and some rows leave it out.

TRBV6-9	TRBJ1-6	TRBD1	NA	CASTYRGRNSPLYF	TGTGCCAGCACTTACAGGGGGCGAAATTCACCCCTCTACTTT
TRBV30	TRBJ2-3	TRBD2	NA	CAWLRVSGSAIGDTQYF	TGTGCCTGGCTAAGGGTTAGCGGGAGTGCAATAGGAGATACGCAGTATTTT
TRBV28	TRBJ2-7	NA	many	CASSTISYEQYF	TGTGCCAGCAGTACCATTTCCTACGAGCAGTACTTC
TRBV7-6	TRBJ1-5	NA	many	CASSPRGGAIFQPQHF	TGTGCCAGCAGCCCCAGGGGTGGAGCCATTTTTCAGCCCCAGCATTTT
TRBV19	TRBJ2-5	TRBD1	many	CASGDRGRQETQYF	TGTGCCAGCGGAGACAGGGGGCGACAAGAGACCCAGTACTTC
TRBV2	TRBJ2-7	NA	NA	CASGEGGGWWRSYEQYF	TGTGCCAGCGGTGAAGGGGGGGGCTGGTGGCGGTCCTACGAGCAGTACTTC
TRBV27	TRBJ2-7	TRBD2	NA	CASTFLGGRALEQYF	TGTGCCAGCACCTTTCTAGGCGGGAGGGCCCTAGAGCAGTACTTC
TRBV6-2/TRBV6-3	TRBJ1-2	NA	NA	CASSATSGANYGYTF	TGTGCCAGCAGTGCCACGTCCGGGGCTAACTATGGCTACACCTTC
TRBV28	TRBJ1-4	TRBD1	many	CASRVTGTGIEKLFF	TGTGCCAGCAGGGTAACCGGGACAGGGATTGAAAAACTGTTTTTT
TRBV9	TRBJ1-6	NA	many	CASSTQETNSPLHF	TGTGCCAGCAGCACGCAAGAGACCAATTCACCCCTCCACTTT
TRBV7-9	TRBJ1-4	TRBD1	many	CASRPRTGGENEKLFF	TGTGCCAGCAGACCACGGACAGGGGGAGAGAATGAAAAACTGTTTTTT
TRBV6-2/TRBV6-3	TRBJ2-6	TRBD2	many	CASSTAGTSGSGANVLTF	TGTGCCAGCAGTACGGCCGGGACTAGCGGCTCTGGGGCCAACGTCCTGACTTTC
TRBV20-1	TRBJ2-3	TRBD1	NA	CSARLLGGYSTDTQYF	TGCAGTGCTAGACTTTTAGGGGGCTATAGCACAGATACGCAGTATTTT
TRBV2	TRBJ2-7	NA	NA	CASSEAGSEQYF	TGTGCCAGCAGTGAAGCAGGAAGCGAGCAGTACTTC
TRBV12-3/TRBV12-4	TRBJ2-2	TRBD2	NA	CASSSVLAGFTGELFF	TGTGCCAGCAGTTCAGTACTAGCGGGTTTCACCGGGGAGCTGTTTTTT
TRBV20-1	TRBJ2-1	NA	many	CSADVDEQFF	TGCAGTGCTGATGTCGATGAGCAGTTCTTC
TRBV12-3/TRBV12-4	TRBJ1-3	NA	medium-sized	CASSLVGNTIYF	TGTGCCAGCAGTTTAGTGGGAAACACCATATATTTT
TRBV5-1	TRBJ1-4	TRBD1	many	CASSTGQNEKLFF	TGCGCCAGCAGCACGGGACAGAATGAAAAACTGTTTTTT
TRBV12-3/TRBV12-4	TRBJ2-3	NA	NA	CASSRADTDTQYF	TGTGCCAGCAGTCGAGCGGACACAGATACGCAGTATTTT
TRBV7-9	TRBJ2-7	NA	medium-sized	CASSLDPISSYEQYF	TGTGCCAGCAGCTTAGACCCCATAAGCTCCTACGAGCAGTACTTC
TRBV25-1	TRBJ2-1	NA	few	CASSELGLGNYNEQFF	TGTGCCAGCAGTGAGTTAGGTTTAGGGAACTACAATGAGCAGTTCTTC
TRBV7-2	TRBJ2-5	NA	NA	CVSSLGGGDGETQYF	TGTGTCAGCAGCTTAGGCGGGGGCGATGGTGAGACCCAGTACTTC